Sequencing of this T cell receptor beta chain was carried out in a study of blood T cell repertoires in COVID-19. Turning to the study itself: Samples came from the United States, Italy and Spain, spanning acute and convalescent COVID-19.

Using immunoSEQ multiplex PCR, the repertoire was profiled, and TCRdb retains in-frame clones only, with some absent. The sample shows approximately 140,000 clones, roughly 80% of them seen only once. The CDR3 spans 14 residues. The V and J ends lost 1 base and 8 bases respectively, with 14 bases between them. CDR1 and CDR2 from the germline V gene are LGHNA and YNFKEQ. Sequenced sample: peripheral blood. The gene calls are TRBV4-2 and TRBJ1-1, with a possible D match to TRBD1 (5 bases). The sequence came from a woman older than 75 in a cohort sampled during active or convalescent COVID-19. CDR3 loop: CASSQGGREGEAFF. The CDR3 bases are TGTGCCAGCAGCCAAGGAGGCAGGGAGGGCGAAGCTTTCTTT.